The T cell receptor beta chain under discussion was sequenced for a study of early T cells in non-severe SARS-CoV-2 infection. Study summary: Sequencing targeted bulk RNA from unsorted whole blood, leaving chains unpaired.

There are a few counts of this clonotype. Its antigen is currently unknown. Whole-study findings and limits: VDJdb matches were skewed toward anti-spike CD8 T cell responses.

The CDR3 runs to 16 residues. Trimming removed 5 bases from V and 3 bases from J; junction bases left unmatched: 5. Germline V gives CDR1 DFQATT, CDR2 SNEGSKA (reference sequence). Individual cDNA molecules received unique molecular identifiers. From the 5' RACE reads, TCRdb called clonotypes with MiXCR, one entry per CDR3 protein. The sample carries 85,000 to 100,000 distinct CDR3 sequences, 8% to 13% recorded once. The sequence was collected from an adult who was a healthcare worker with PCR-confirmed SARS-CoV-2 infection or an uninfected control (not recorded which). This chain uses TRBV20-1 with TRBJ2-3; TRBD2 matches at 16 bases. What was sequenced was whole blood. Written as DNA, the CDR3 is TGCAGTGCTGGGACTAGCGGGGGGGTCGGGACAGATACGCAGTATTTT. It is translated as CSAGTSGGVGTDTQYF.